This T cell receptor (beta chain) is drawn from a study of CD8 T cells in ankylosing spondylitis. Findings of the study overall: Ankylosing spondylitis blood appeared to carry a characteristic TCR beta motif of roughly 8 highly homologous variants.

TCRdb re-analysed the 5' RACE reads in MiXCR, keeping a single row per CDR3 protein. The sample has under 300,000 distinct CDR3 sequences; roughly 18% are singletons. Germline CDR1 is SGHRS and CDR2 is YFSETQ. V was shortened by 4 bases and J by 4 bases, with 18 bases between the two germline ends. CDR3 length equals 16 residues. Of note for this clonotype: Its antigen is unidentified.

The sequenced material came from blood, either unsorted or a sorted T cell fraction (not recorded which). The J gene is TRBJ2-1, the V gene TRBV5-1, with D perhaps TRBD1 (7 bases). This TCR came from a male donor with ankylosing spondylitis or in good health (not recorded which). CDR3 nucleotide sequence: TGCGCCAGCAGCCCTGGACAGGAGGGCCTTTACAATGAGCAGTTCTTC. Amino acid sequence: CASSPGQEGLYNEQFF. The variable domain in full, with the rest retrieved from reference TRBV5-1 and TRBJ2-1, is KAGVTQTPRYLIKTRGQQVTLSCSPISGHRSVSWYQQTPGQGLQFLFEYFSETQRNKGNFPGRFSGRQFSNSRSEMNVSTLELGDSALYLCASSPGQEGLYNEQFFGPGTRLTVL.